These 8 T cell receptor beta chains were all obtained from the same sample, sequenced in a study of regulatory T cells in long-lasting Graves disease. In building TCR beta libraries, iRepertoire HTBI primers were used together with Arm-PCR of CDR3 regions. In TCRdb, the multiplex PCR reads were re-called with MiXCR into one record per CDR3 protein. The sample has 200,000 to 250,000 distinct CDR3 sequences, around 20% seen once. Regarding time point: newly diagnosed GD, antithyroid drugs for less than 3 months. Construction of the TCR library relied on RNA isolated from PBMCs. The sequences come from peripheral blood mononuclear cells (PBMCs), collected at new diagnosis, from a patient treated with antithyroid drugs. The source is a female donor with Graves disease.

This clonotype was picked up many times. This chain uses TRBV5-1 with TRBJ2-7; D is ambiguous. Germline V gene data show CDR1 as SGHRS and CDR2 as YFSETQ. CDR3 size: 13 residues. The V end was cut by 0 bases, the J end by 3 bases, with 7 bases between. The CDR3 spells CASSLDPDYEQYF. The CDR3 DNA follows: TGCGCCAGCAGCTTGGACCCCGACTACGAGCAGTACTTC.

This clonotype was recorded at least ten times. The V and J genes are TRBV10-3 and TRBJ2-3, with D possibly matching TRBD1 (6 bases). In germline, CDR1 is ENHRY, CDR2 SYGVKD. V shed 2 bases and J shed 5 bases, with 11 bases lying between them. The CDR3 covers 14 residues. The CDR3 region is CAISEGWGQDTQYF. The CDR3 DNA follows: TGTGCCATCAGTGAGGGGTGGGGGCAAGATACGCAGTATTTT.

This clonotype was counted many times. V and J are TRBV11-2 and TRBJ2-3, with unresolved D. Germline assignment: CDR1 SGHAT and CDR2 FQNNGV. Trimming pared 5 bases from V and 0 bases from J, leaving 12 bases between. This CDR3 region has 15 residues. The CDR3 loop is CASSRTVGSTDTQYF. CDR3 DNA: TGTGCCAGCAGCCGAACGGTTGGGAGCACAGATACGCAGTATTTT.

This clonotype has more than one count but fewer than ten. J is TRBJ1-5 and V is TRBV7-9; no definite D call. CDR3 length: 12 residues. Per the germline V gene, CDR1 is SEHNR and CDR2 is FQNEAQ (reference sequence). The V gene lost 5 bases and the J gene lost 9 bases, with 11 bases spanning the gap. The CDR3 region has the DNA TGTGCCAGCAGCACAGACACCAGGCCCCAGCATTTT. It codes for CASSTDTRPQHF.

This clonotype has just a few counts. The chain employs TRBV20-1 and TRBJ1-2; possible D gene TRBD1, 5 bases. The germline V and J ends were trimmed by 0 bases and 4 bases, with 12 bases remaining between them. In germline, CDR1 is DFQATT, CDR2 SNEGSKA (reference sequence). The CDR3 runs to 14 residues. The CDR3 reads CSARDGRGIYGYTF. Written as DNA, the CDR3 is TGCAGTGCTAGAGATGGGCGGGGGATCTATGGCTACACCTTC.

This clonotype has a count of ten or more. This rearrangement joins TRBV2 to TRBJ2-7; 9 bases are a match to TRBD1. V trimming: 4 bases; J trimming: 3 bases; junction bases outside the gene matches: 4. CDR1 SNHLY and CDR2 FYNNEI come from the germline V gene. This CDR3 region has 14 residues. CDR3 amino acids: CASSGGTGYYEQYF. DNA of the CDR3: TGTGCCAGCAGTGGAGGGACAGGGTACTACGAGCAGTACTTC.

Note on this clonotype: This could be a read error, since a much larger clone is one nucleotide away. This rearrangement joins TRBV27 to TRBJ2-2; D unresolved. CDR1 and CDR2 (germline): MNHEY, SMNVEV (reference sequence). V gave up 3 bases and J gave up 4 bases, with 9 bases separating them. The CDR3 consists of 14 residues. CDR3 in DNA: TGTGCCAGCAGTTTGGGTTGGGGCACCGGGGAGCTGTTTTTT. Encoded protein: CASSLGWGTGELFF.

In its sample, this clonotype was seen many times. The chain employs TRBV4-3 and TRBJ1-1; D uncertain. Trimming took off 5 bases at V and 4 bases at J, with 11 bases between the two ends. CDR3 length: 13 amino acids. Germline CDR1 is LGHNA and CDR2 is YSLEER. CDR3 amino acids: CASSLQASTEAFF. As DNA, the CDR3 is TGCGCCAGCAGCTTACAAGCTTCCACTGAAGCTTTCTTT.